Following are 18 T cell receptor beta chains from one sample sequenced in a study of blood T cell repertoires in COVID-19. The repertoire was sequenced with immunoSEQ multiplex PCR; TCRdb's copy has only in-frame clones and lacks some. The table records about 140,000 clones, around 84% of them present only once. Sequencing was done on a sample of peripheral blood. All receptors derive from a woman between 45 and 60 years old with acute or convalescent COVID-19.

V and J are TRBV11-2 and TRBJ1-3; D is ambiguous. Trimming removed 1 base from V and 3 bases from J, with 7 bases in between. There are 14 residues in the CDR3. Per the germline V gene, CDR1 is SGHAT and CDR2 is FQNNGV. CDR3 loop: CASSLVLSGNTIYF. The CDR3 DNA reads as TGTGCCAGCAGCTTAGTGCTCAGTGGAAACACCATATATTTT.

The chain links TRBV25-1 to TRBJ2-3; 7 nucleotides line up with TRBD2. Germline loops: CDR1 MGHDK, CDR2 SYGVNS. The CDR3 is made up of 18 amino acids. After removal of 5 bases from V and 0 bases from J, the junction contained 14 bases not matched to a gene. This CDR3 is CASSRNAGVLTSTDTQYF. The DNA for the CDR3 is TGTGCCAGCAGTAGAAACGCGGGGGTACTTACTAGCACAGATACGCAGTATTTT.

The V gene is TRBV5-5, the J gene TRBJ1-2; D is ambiguous. Germline lookup yields CDR1 SGHKS and CDR2 YYEKEE (reference sequence). Trimming took 4 bases from V and 4 from J, leaving 17 bases between them. CDR3 length equals 15 residues. This CDR3 reads CASSPDGDPSYGYTF. CDR3 DNA sequence: TGTGCCAGCAGCCCGGACGGGGATCCTTCCTATGGCTACACCTTC.

This clone was counted once. The gene calls are TRBV3-1 (or the pseudogene TRBV3-2) and TRBJ1-1, with 7 bases fitting TRBD1. The V segment lost 1 base and the J segment 10 bases; nucleotides outside the gene matches: 6. CDR3 length: 13 amino acids. Germline V gene data show CDR1 as LGHDT and CDR2 as YNNKEL (reference sequence). CDR3 amino acids: CASSQVSNRGAFF. Written as DNA, the CDR3 is TGTGCCAGCAGCCAAGTCTCAAACAGGGGAGCTTTCTTT.

This chain joins TRBV7-6 and TRBJ2-6; the D gene is possibly TRBD2 (6 bases). The length of the CDR3 is 18 residues. Trimming took off 5 bases at V and 4 bases at J, with 21 bases between the two ends. The germline CDR1 and CDR2 sequences are SGHVS and FNYEAQ. For the CDR3, the DNA is TGTGCCAGCAGCCAAATTCCGGGACTGGGCGGCGGGGCCAACGTCCTGACTTTC. Its protein product is CASSQIPGLGGGANVLTF.

A word on this clone: Other DNA sequences in the same sample also yield this CDR3. The rearrangement uses TRBV19 and TRBJ1-1; 8 nucleotides align to TRBD1. Trimming took 1 base from V and 4 from J; bases not matched to a gene: 2. Germline loops: CDR1 LNHDA, CDR2 SQIVND (reference sequence). CDR3 size: 14 residues. CDR3 in amino acids: CASSIGGQGTEAFF. As DNA, the CDR3 is TGTGCCAGTAGTATAGGCGGACAGGGCACTGAAGCTTTCTTT.

The gene calls are TRBV3-1 (or the pseudogene TRBV3-2) and TRBJ2-1; 9 nucleotides agree with TRBD2. V lost 0 bases and J lost 8; bases outside the gene matches: 8. The CDR3 runs to 16 residues. Looked up from germline, CDR1 is LGHDT and CDR2 is YNNKEL (reference sequence). The CDR3 DNA reads TGTGCCAGCAGCCAAGAGTCCCTAGCGGGGAAGGATGAGCAGTTCTTC. This sequence encodes CASSQESLAGKDEQFF.

The chain combines TRBV6-2 or TRBV6-3 with TRBJ2-1; TRBD2 aligns across 8 bases. CDR1 is MNHEY, CDR2 SVGEGT, per germline. Trimming took 3 bases from V and 10 from J; bases not matched to a gene: 14. There are 16 residues in the CDR3. CDR3 amino acids: CASSYPAGGVTEEQFF. The DNA for the CDR3 is TGTGCCAGCAGTTATCCGGCGGGGGGCGTCACGGAGGAGCAGTTCTTC.

CDR3: CASSLESGGTGELFF. As DNA, the CDR3 is TGTGCCAGCAGCTTAGAATCGGGGGGTACCGGGGAGCTGTTTTTT. The V gene is TRBV11-3, the J gene TRBJ2-2; 7 positions agree with TRBD2. CDR1 is SGHNT and CDR2 is YENEEA in the germline V gene. J was trimmed by 5 bases and V by 0 bases; bases with no gene match: 3. The CDR3 contains 15 residues.

CDR3 protein: CASSQVSWGPKMETQYF. The DNA of the CDR3 is TGTGCCAGCAGCCAAGTTTCATGGGGGCCAAAAATGGAGACCCAGTACTTC. The rearrangement joins TRBV3-1 (or the pseudogene TRBV3-2) to TRBJ2-5, with a tentative D call TRBD1 (6 bases). CDR1 is LGHDT, CDR2 YNNKEL, per germline (reference sequence). The CDR3 has 17 residues. V lost 1 base, J lost 5 bases, and 20 bases lay in between.

The chain combines TRBV6-2 or TRBV6-3 with TRBJ1-2; 9 bases are shared with TRBD1. Germline V gene sequence: CDR1 MNHEY, CDR2 SVGEGT. Trimming at V came to 2 bases and at J to 8 bases, leaving 3 bases not matched to a gene. This CDR3 is 13 amino acids long. The CDR3 DNA reads TGTGCCAGCAGTTACCGGACAGGGGTCGGCTACACCTTC. Encoded protein: CASSYRTGVGYTF.

This chain joins TRBV3-1 (or the pseudogene TRBV3-2) and TRBJ2-2; tentative D call: TRBD2 (6 bases). The CDR3 contains 16 residues. Between the trimmed V and J ends, which lost 4 bases and 0 bases, there was a span of 12 bases. Looked up from germline, CDR1 is LGHDT and CDR2 is YNNKEL (reference sequence). CDR3 sequence: CASSRTGTSNTGELFF. CDR3 in DNA: TGTGCCAGCAGCCGTACCGGGACTTCGAACACCGGGGAGCTGTTTTTT.

The chain uses TRBV6-5 and TRBJ2-3; D gene uncertain. V was trimmed by 5 bases and J by 4 bases, leaving 10 bases between them. The V gene's germline CDR1 is MNHEY and CDR2 SVGAGI. This CDR3 comprises 13 residues. The CDR3 here is CASSPGTSDTQYF. The CDR3 DNA follows: TGTGCCAGCAGTCCTGGCACGTCAGATACGCAGTATTTT.

This clone occurred a few times. This chain joins TRBV11-3 and TRBJ2-3; the match to TRBD2 covers 11 bases. This CDR3 comprises 16 residues. Germline V CDR1 and CDR2: SGHNT, YENEEA. Germline trimming cut 4 bases from V and 2 bases from J; bases unmatched to any gene: 5. CDR3 loop: CASSSPLAGVTDTQYF. The CDR3 bases are TGTGCCAGCAGCTCTCCACTAGCGGGGGTCACAGATACGCAGTATTTT. The complete variable domain, with remaining parts taken from reference TRBV11-3 and TRBJ2-3, reads EAGVVQSPRYKIIEKKQPVAFWCNPISGHNTLYWYLQNLGQGPELLIRYENEEAVDDSQLPKDRFSAERLKGVDSTLKIQPAELGDSAVYLCASSSPLAGVTDTQYFGPGTRLTVL.

The chain has TRBV6-5 and TRBJ1-6; D not certain. Between the trimmed V and J ends, which lost 6 bases and 14 bases, there was a span of 20 bases. This CDR3 has 14 amino acids. From germline, CDR1 is MNHEY and CDR2 SVGAGI. The CDR3 region is CASSDRPGMVALHF. The DNA for the CDR3 is TGTGCCAGCAGCGATAGACCCGGGATGGTGGCCCTCCACTTT.

The rearrangement joins TRBV6-6 to TRBJ2-2; 9 positions match TRBD2. The CDR3 contains 16 residues. CDR1 and CDR2 from the germline V gene are MNHNY and SVGAGI (reference sequence). After removal of 4 bases from V and 1 base from J, the junction contained 4 bases not matched to a gene. CDR3 residues: CASSWDSGGNTGELFF. The DNA for the CDR3 is TGTGCCAGCAGTTGGGATAGCGGGGGGAACACCGGGGAGCTGTTTTTT.

The J gene is TRBJ2-2, the V gene TRBV4-3; no reliable D call. Germline loops: CDR1 LGHNA, CDR2 YSLEER. Between the trimmed V and J ends, which lost 0 bases and 5 bases, there was a span of 7 bases. The CDR3 spans 14 residues. CDR3 coding DNA: TGCGCCAGCAGCCAAGAGCAGGTGACCGGGGAGCTGTTTTTT. Its translation is CASSQEQVTGELFF.

V usage is TRBV28 and J usage is TRBJ2-3, with D tentatively TRBD1 (5 bases). Looked up from germline, CDR1 is MDHEN and CDR2 is SYDVKM. V lost 6 bases and J lost 4, with 14 bases in between. The CDR3 covers 14 residues. CDR3 in amino acids: CASRGRGTSDTQYF. The CDR3 DNA follows: TGTGCCAGCAGGGGAAGGGGCACTTCAGATACGCAGTATTTT.